One sample yielded the 17 T cell receptor beta chains listed below, sequenced in a study of technical replicates of blood from a handful of donors. Clones were read by immunoSEQ multiplex PCR, and TCRdb kept only the in-frame ones, dropping some. The data contain about 95,000 clones, 95% of them singletons. The source material was T cells isolated from PBMCs. The receptors here all came from a human donor in good health.

The J gene is TRBJ1-1, the V gene TRBV5-6; D remains ambiguous. This CDR3 spans 14 amino acids. Trimming shortened V by 4 bases and J by 0 bases, and 10 bases separated the two germline ends. The germline gives CDR1 SGHDT, CDR2 YYEEEE. The CDR3 region is CASSPGVLNTEAFF. The CDR3, as DNA: TGTGCCAGCAGCCCCGGGGTTTTGAACACTGAAGCTTTCTTT.

The chain recombines TRBV19 with TRBJ1-2; 7 bases are a match to TRBD1. The germline V gene has CDR1 LNHDA and CDR2 SQIVND (reference sequence). The CDR3 is 15 residues long. V was clipped by 11 bases and J by 2 bases; unmatched bases: 14. Here the CDR3 reads CAVGDRGSLNYGYTF. DNA of the CDR3: TGTGCCGTCGGGGACAGAGGCTCTCTCAACTATGGCTACACCTTC. The variable domain in full, completed from reference TRBV19 and TRBJ1-2, reads DGGITQSPKYLFRKEGQNVTLSCEQNLNHDAMYWYRQDPGQGLRLIYYSQIVNDFQKGDIAEGYSVSREKKESFPLTVTSAQKNPTAFYLCAVGDRGSLNYGYTFGSGTRLTVV.

The chain recombines TRBV2 with TRBJ2-7, with unresolved D. Per germline, CDR1 SNHLY and CDR2 FYNNEI. Trimming cost V 3 bases and J 2 bases, with 17 bases left between them. The CDR3 totals 16 residues. CDR3 sequence (DNA): TGTGCCAGCAGTGACTTTTTCATCGAGCTACCCTACGAGCAGTACTTC. Its translation: CASSDFFIELPYEQYF.

This chain uses TRBV7-3 with TRBJ1-1; tentatively, D is TRBD1 (6 bases). Germline CDR1 is SGHTA and CDR2 is FQGTGA. CDR3 length: 15 amino acids. The germline V and J ends were trimmed by 3 bases and 5 bases, with 16 bases remaining between them. CDR3 in amino acids: CASSLARGDMTEAFF. Here the CDR3 DNA reads TGTGCCAGCAGCTTGGCCCGGGGGGACATGACTGAAGCTTTCTTT.

The rearrangement joins TRBV6-5 to TRBJ1-2, with D uncertain. Trimming removed 4 bases from V and 6 bases from J, with 12 bases in between. Germline-derived CDR1 and CDR2 are MNHEY and SVGAGI. The CDR3 totals 13 residues. CDR3 region: CASSSYILDGYTF. The CDR3 region has the DNA TGTGCCAGCAGTTCCTATATACTCGATGGCTACACCTTC.

This clone appeared once. This chain links TRBV19 with TRBJ2-4; 10 positions match TRBD2. The V gene end was trimmed by 7 bases and the J gene end by 5 bases; junction bases not matched to a gene: 8. CDR3 length: 15 amino acids. CDR1 and CDR2 from the germline V gene are LNHDA and SQIVND (reference sequence). In DNA, the CDR3 is TGTGCCAGTAAGCCGTTAGCGGGAGGTGAAAACATTCAGTACTTC. Translation: CASKPLAGGENIQYF.

The CDR3 nucleotides read TGTGCCAGCAGCGTGATAGGACAGCACCGTCAGCCCCAGCATTTT. Translated, it gives CASSVIGQHRQPQHF. J is TRBJ1-5 and V is TRBV7-8, with D possibly TRBD1 on 6 matching bases. The CDR3 spans 15 residues. Trimming shortened V by 5 bases and J by 6 bases, and 17 bases separated the two germline ends. From germline, CDR1 is SGHVS and CDR2 FQNEAQ.

The chain links TRBV7-6 to TRBJ2-5, with TRBD2 matching 10 bases. The CDR3 consists of 16 residues. Germline V gene data show CDR1 as SGHVS and CDR2 as FNYEAQ. V shed 5 bases and J 5 bases; nucleotides not matched to a gene: 11. The CDR3 DNA sequence: TGTGCCAGCAGCCTCAGCCCAGCGGGAGGGGGGGAGACCCAGTACTTC. Amino acids: CASSLSPAGGGETQYF. Looking up the rest from reference TRBV7-6 and TRBJ2-5 gives the full variable domain: GAGVSQSPRYKVTKRGQDVALRCDPISGHVSLYWYRQALGQGPEFLTYFNYEAQQDKSGLPNDRFSAERPEGSISTLTIQRTEQRDSAMYRCASSLSPAGGGETQYFGPGTRLLVL.

The chain uses TRBV30 and TRBJ2-1; 12 bases are shared with TRBD1. The CDR3 is 14 residues long. The germline CDR1 and CDR2 sequences are GTSNPN and SVGIG (reference sequence). V dropped 5 bases and J dropped 12; count of bases not matched to a gene: 11. The CDR3 sequence is CAWSPGQGAPRQFF. The DNA of the CDR3 is TGTGCCTGGTCGCCGGGACAGGGGGCGCCCAGGCAGTTCTTC.

The chain couples TRBV11-1 to TRBJ2-5; the D gene is possibly TRBD1 (5 bases). CDR1 is SGHAT and CDR2 is FQDESV in the germline V gene (reference sequence). Between the trimmed V and J ends, which lost 2 bases and 8 bases, there was a span of 18 bases. The length of the CDR3 is 15 residues. CDR3 amino acids: CASSLFLQAAETQYF. The CDR3 coding sequence is TGTGCCAGCAGCTTATTCTTACAGGCGGCTGAAACCCAGTACTTC. The full variable domain, rest sourced from reference TRBV11-1 and TRBJ2-5, is EAEVAQSPRYKITEKSQAVAFWCDPISGHATLYWYRQILGQGPELLVQFQDESVVDDSQLPKDRFSAERLKGVDSTLKIQPAELGDSAMYLCASSLFLQAAETQYFGPGTRLLVL.

The chain joins TRBV19 to TRBJ1-2; D is perhaps TRBD1 (5 bases). Trimming removed 0 bases at V and 4 bases at J, with 9 bases between. The CDR3 extends over 14 amino acids. From germline, CDR1 is LNHDA and CDR2 SQIVND (reference sequence). In DNA form, the CDR3 reads TGTGCCAGTAGTATAGACCGGGGGACCTATGGCTACACCTTC. Translating it yields CASSIDRGTYGYTF.

The chain uses TRBV2 and TRBJ2-7; possibly TRBD1 for D (5 bases). Germline V gene data show CDR1 as SNHLY and CDR2 as FYNNEI. The V end was cut by 7 bases, the J end by 4 bases, with 14 bases between. The CDR3 runs 13 residues. The CDR3 DNA follows: TGTGCCAGCAACAGATTGCCAGGGTACGAGCAGTACTTC. Translating gives CASNRLPGYEQYF.

The gene calls are TRBV6-6 and TRBJ2-7; a weak D match, TRBD2 (7 bases). The CDR3 extends over 13 amino acids. Between the trimmed V and J ends, which lost 8 bases and 6 bases, there was a span of 17 bases. Per the germline V gene, CDR1 is MNHNY and CDR2 is SVGAGI (reference sequence). The CDR3 region is CASGGRELGEQYF. The CDR3 bases are TGTGCCAGCGGGGGGCGGGAGCTCGGCGAGCAGTACTTC.

This chain links TRBV11-2 with TRBJ1-3; 7 bases are shared with TRBD1. The CDR3 sequence is 15 residues long. V trimming: 2 bases; J trimming: 4 bases; junction bases outside the gene matches: 5. Germline lookup yields CDR1 SGHAT and CDR2 FQNNGV. The CDR3 loop reads CASSLQGDLGNTIYF. CDR3 nucleotides: TGTGCCAGCAGCTTACAGGGGGATCTAGGAAACACCATATATTTT.

The chain joins TRBV27 to TRBJ2-7, with D perhaps matching TRBD1 (6 bases). CDR3 length: 14 residues. Per the germline V gene, CDR1 is MNHEY and CDR2 is SMNVEV (reference sequence). V was clipped by 5 bases and J by 3 bases, with 14 bases between them. CDR3: CASSPETGLYEQYF. CDR3 in DNA: TGTGCCAGCAGTCCTGAGACAGGCCTCTACGAGCAGTACTTC.

This sequence joins TRBV18 and TRBJ2-7, with D perhaps TRBD2 (6 bases). This CDR3 comprises 15 residues. Germline V CDR1 and CDR2: KGHSH, LQKENI. V lost 3 bases and J lost 3, with 15 bases in between. The chain's CDR3 is CASSPPYGGDYEQYF. In nucleotides, the CDR3 is TGTGCCAGCTCACCCCCTTATGGAGGGGACTACGAGCAGTACTTC. Complete variable domain (other parts from reference TRBV18 and TRBJ2-7): NAGVMQNPRHLVRRRGQEARLRCSPMKGHSHVYWYRQLPEEGLKFMVYLQKENIIDESGMPKERFSAEFPKEGPSILRIQQVVRGDSAAYFCASSPPYGGDYEQYFGPGTRLTVT.

This clone appeared a few times. The V call is TRBV9, the J call TRBJ1-2; 7 positions agree with TRBD1. With 4 bases clipped from V and 4 bases from J, the junction kept 4 bases outside the gene matches. The germline CDR1 and CDR2 sequences are SGDLS and YYNGEE. The CDR3 totals 13 residues. This chain's CDR3 is CASSPGQPYGYTF. DNA of the CDR3: TGTGCCAGCAGCCCGGGACAGCCCTATGGCTACACCTTC.